This is a list of T cell receptor beta chains from one sample in a study of blood T cell repertoires in COVID-19. Data came from immunoSEQ multiplex PCR; TCRdb stores just in-frame clones and leaves some out. The table lists fewer than 250,000 clones, about 86% of them singletons. The sequenced sample consisted of PBMCs or T cells enriched from blood (not recorded which). These TCRs come from a woman aged 40 to 55 with acute COVID-19. Each CDR3 is given with its conserved first and last residue. D genes are given only for firm matches. Clone size is given for some rows only: seen once, a few or many times, or a class if the clone is expanded.

V gene	clone size	D gene	J gene	CDR3 protein	CDR3 DNA
TRBV5-4	-	TRBD2	TRBJ2-7	CASSSGTSGTYEQYF	TGTGCCAGCAGCTCCGGGACTAGCGGGACCTACGAGCAGTACTTC
TRBV7-2	-	TRBD2	TRBJ2-7	CASSWGGSYEQYF	TGTGCCAGCAGCTGGGGGGGGTCCTACGAGCAGTACTTC
TRBV3-1/TRBV3-2	once	TRBD2	TRBJ2-3	CASSQDPASGKGDTQYF	TGTGCCAGCAGCCAAGATCCAGCTAGCGGCAAGGGTGATACGCAGTATTTT
TRBV18	-	-	TRBJ2-2	CASYRGGDTGELFF	TGTGCCAGCTATCGTGGAGGGGACACCGGGGAGCTGTTTTTT
TRBV5-1	-	TRBD2	TRBJ2-1	CASSSRTSGRELNEQFF	TGCGCCAGCAGCTCCCGGACTAGCGGGAGGGAGTTGAATGAGCAGTTCTTC
TRBV9	once	TRBD1	TRBJ2-5	CASSALGDRQETQYF	TGTGCCAGCAGCGCCCTCGGGGACAGACAAGAGACCCAGTACTTC
TRBV21-1	few	-	TRBJ2-2	CASSKGQVEDTGELFF	TGTGCCAGCAGCAAAGGACAGGTGGAGGACACCGGGGAGCTGTTTTTT
TRBV2	-	-	TRBJ1-1	CASKTEGMNTEAFF	TGTGCCAGCAAGACCGAGGGAATGAACACTGAAGCTTTCTTT
TRBV18	-	-	TRBJ2-5	CASSPYTGPGETQYF	TGTGCCAGCTCACCGTATACAGGCCCCGGAGAGACCCAGTACTTC
TRBV7-9	-	TRBD2	TRBJ2-1	CASSLGSGAIEQFF	TGTGCCAGCAGCTTAGGGAGCGGGGCAATCGAGCAGTTCTTC
TRBV28	once	TRBD2	TRBJ2-1	CGSSPPAAGTYNEQFF	TGTGGCAGCAGTCCTCCGGCAGCGGGGACCTACAATGAGCAGTTCTTC
TRBV5-1	-	TRBD1	TRBJ2-2	CASSLAVGTGRTGELFF	TGCGCCAGCAGCTTGGCCGTTGGGACAGGGAGGACCGGGGAGCTGTTTTTT
TRBV13	-	TRBD2	TRBJ2-1	CASSLAGGSYNEQFF	TGTGCCAGCAGCCTAGCGGGAGGATCCTACAATGAGCAGTTCTTC
TRBV29-1	once	TRBD1	TRBJ1-1	CSALRDRGETEAFF	TGCAGCGCGTTACGGGACAGGGGAGAAACTGAAGCTTTCTTT
TRBV5-6	-	-	TRBJ1-1	CASSRGGPTEAFF	TGTGCCAGCAGCCGAGGAGGGCCCACTGAAGCTTTCTTT
TRBV14	-	TRBD2	TRBJ2-2	CASSQGIAGDPTGELFF	TGTGCCAGCAGCCAAGGTATAGCGGGAGACCCCACCGGGGAGCTGTTTTTT
TRBV28	-	-	TRBJ2-1	CASRPGSYNEQFF	TGTGCCAGCAGGCCGGGTTCCTACAATGAGCAGTTCTTC
TRBV28	-	-	TRBJ1-2	CASSTGMYGYGYTF	TGTGCCAGCAGTACCGGGATGTATGGCTATGGCTACACCTTC
TRBV2	few	-	TRBJ1-1	CASSERVNTEAFF	TGTGCCAGCAGTGAACGGGTGAACACTGAAGCTTTCTTT
TRBV10-2	-	-	TRBJ2-5	CASRGARRGTQYF	TGCGCCAGCAGAGGAGCGAGGAGGGGAACCCAGTACTTC
TRBV2	-	TRBD2	TRBJ2-1	CASSELGRYNEQFF	TGTGCCAGCAGTGAGCTCGGGAGGTACAATGAGCAGTTCTTC
TRBV2	-	TRBD2	TRBJ2-7	CASRTSGAYEQYF	TGTGCCAGCCGGACTAGCGGGGCCTACGAGCAGTACTTC
TRBV10-1	-	TRBD2	TRBJ2-7	CASRVGAGGPRFFVEQYF	TGCGCCAGCAGAGTGGGGGCGGGAGGGCCCCGGTTCTTTGTTGAGCAGTACTTC
TRBV6-6	-	TRBD2	TRBJ2-3	CASSFIAGDTQYF	TGTGCCAGCAGTTTCATAGCGGGAGATACGCAGTATTTT
TRBV11-1	-	-	TRBJ2-2	CASSNRFEGELFF	TGTGCCAGCAGCAATCGATTTGAGGGGGAGCTGTTTTTT
TRBV28	-	-	TRBJ1-6	CASRPDAALNSPLHF	TGTGCCAGCAGACCTGACGCGGCCCTTAATTCACCCCTCCACTTT
TRBV21-1	-	-	TRBJ2-7	CADSLRTALGSYEQYF	TGCGCCGACTCATTAAGGACAGCCCTAGGGTCCTACGAGCAGTACTTC
TRBV28	-	TRBD1	TRBJ2-3	CASSLMETGEIIDTQYF	TGTGCCAGCAGCCTCATGGAGACAGGGGAGATTATAGATACGCAGTATTTT
TRBV18	-	-	TRBJ2-1	CASARGNNEQFF	TGTGCCAGCGCCAGGGGTAACAATGAGCAGTTCTTC